This TCR beta chain is drawn from a study of blood T cell repertoires in COVID-19. TCRdb keeps only in-frame clones here, not all; method: immunoSEQ multiplex PCR. The table lists roughly 250,000 clones, approximately 83% of them singletons. With V trimmed by 1 base and J by 4 bases, 8 bases remained unmatched. This CDR3 has 16 amino acids. Germline lookup yields CDR1 LGHDT and CDR2 YNNKEL (reference sequence). The clonotype was recovered from a woman aged 40 to 49 who had been exposed to COVID-19. The V call is TRBV3-1 (or the pseudogene TRBV3-2), the J call TRBJ2-3; 7 bases match TRBD2. The sample was PBMCs or T cells enriched from blood (not recorded which). CDR3 loop: CASSQAPPGGADTQYF. The CDR3 DNA sequence: TGTGCCAGCAGCCAAGCCCCCCCGGGGGGTGCAGATACGCAGTATTTT.